Shown below are 30 T cell receptor beta chains from a single sample sequenced in a study of human T cells and chemical hapten exposure. TCRdb recomputed calls from the RACE reads with MiXCR, one row per CDR3 protein. The sample lists some 180,000 distinct CDR3 sequences, about 20% occurring once. Time point meaning: patch test 1, 2 weeks after DPC sensitization. This sample's treatment: therapeutic diphenylcyclopropenone sensitization with weekly scalp DPC. The material was whole blood, obtained in connection with sensitization to the hapten diphenylcyclopropenone (DPC). Receptor source: a woman between 45 and 60 years old with alopecia areata. Some clones in this sample may be carry-over from other donors' samples.

This chain links TRBV29-1 with TRBJ1-1, with D perhaps TRBD1 (6 bases). The V gene lost 5 bases and the J gene lost 0 bases, with 10 bases spanning the gap. The CDR3 covers 13 residues. Germline assignment: CDR1 SQVTM and CDR2 ANQGSEA. The CDR3 bases are TGCAGCGTTAATCGACAGGTGAACACTGAAGCTTTCTTT. Its protein product is CSVNRQVNTEAFF. Full variable domain (rest looked up from reference TRBV29-1 and TRBJ1-1): SAVISQKPSRDICQRGTSLTIQCQVDSQVTMMFWYRQQPGQSLTLIATANQGSEATYESGFVIDKFPISRPNLTFSTLTVSNMSPEDSSIYLCSVNRQVNTEAFFGQGTRLTVV.

The V call is TRBV29-1, the J call TRBJ1-4; possibly TRBD1 for D (5 bases). Germline V gene sequence: CDR1 SQVTM, CDR2 ANQGSEA. Between the trimmed V and J ends, which lost 6 bases and 3 bases, there was a span of 11 bases. There are 13 residues in the CDR3. As DNA, the CDR3 is TGCAGCGTGGAGACAGCCCCTAATGAAAAACTGTTTTTT. Its protein is CSVETAPNEKLFF.

This clonotype was seen a few times. V and J are TRBV20-1 and TRBJ1-5; D possibly corresponds to TRBD1 (6 bases). V was shortened by 5 bases and J by 4 bases, with 12 bases between the two germline ends. CDR1 and CDR2 from the germline V gene are DFQATT and SNEGSKA (reference sequence). The CDR3 has 13 amino acids. CDR3 coding DNA: TGCAGTGCTTCCGGGACAACGAATCAGCCCCAGCATTTT. This translates into CSASGTTNQPQHF.

The V call is TRBV7-2, the J call TRBJ2-1; D possibly matches TRBD1 or TRBD2 (5 bases each). Per germline, CDR1 SGHTA and CDR2 FQGNSA. This CDR3 region has 15 residues. V lost 0 bases and J lost 3, with 9 bases in between. In DNA, the CDR3 is TGTGCCAGCAGCTTAGCGAGGGGCCTCTACAATGAGCAGTTCTTC. This encodes CASSLARGLYNEQFF.

The chain uses TRBV9 and TRBJ2-5, with 8 bases matching TRBD2. This CDR3 spans 15 amino acids. The germline V gene encodes CDR1 SGDLS and CDR2 YYNGEE. V gave up 4 bases and J gave up 5 bases; unmatched junction bases: 10. The CDR3 loop reads CASSPTAGGRETQYF. CDR3 bases: TGTGCCAGCAGCCCGACGGCGGGGGGCAGGGAGACCCAGTACTTC.

Only a few counts were recorded for this clonotype. The CDR3 does not end in the conserved phenylalanine or tryptophan, so this is likely a read error. The DNA is omitted, as the CDR3 cannot be located on it reliably, and the CDR3 follows TCRdb's listing. This chain uses TRBV20-1 with TRBJ2-1; the table assigns TRBD2, which was not confirmed against the DNA. The CDR3 length equals 15 residues, ends included. Looked up from germline, CDR1 is DFQATT and CDR2 is SNEGSKA (reference sequence). CDR3 loop: CSARSASGRAIPPVP.

The chain employs TRBV6-6 and TRBJ1-1; D remains ambiguous. CDR3 length equals 12 residues. V lost 4 bases to trimming and J lost 8 bases, with 11 bases between them. The germline V gene encodes CDR1 MNHNY and CDR2 SVGAGI (reference sequence). The CDR3, as DNA: TGTGCCAGCAGTTTCTCGCCTGGGGAAGCTTTCTTT. This gives the protein CASSFSPGEAFF.

This clonotype came up a few times. The CDR3, as DNA: TGTGCCAGCAGTTCCTTTGCCGGGAGGGCAGATACGCAGTATTTT. This encodes CASSSFAGRADTQYF. This chain joins TRBV6-5 and TRBJ2-3; 8 bases are shared with TRBD2. V shed 4 bases and J 4 bases; nucleotides not matched to a gene: 7. Germline CDR1 reads MNHEY; CDR2 reads SVGAGI. This CDR3 contains 15 residues.

The sample holds a few counts of this clonotype. The chain uses TRBV6-5 and TRBJ2-7; 9 bases agree with TRBD2. The ends lost 10 bases at V and 2 bases at J; junction bases unmatched: 6. Germline lookup yields CDR1 MNHEY and CDR2 SVGAGI. The CDR3 consists of 13 residues. The CDR3 protein is CATRTSATYEQYF. The CDR3 DNA is TGTGCCACTCGGACTAGCGCAACCTACGAGCAGTACTTC.

CDR3: CASSLAGRDYEQYF. CDR3 bases: TGTGCCAGCAGCTTGGCCGGAAGGGACTACGAGCAGTACTTC. The chain recombines TRBV5-5 with TRBJ2-7; D unclear. Trimming took off 0 bases at V and 3 bases at J, with 10 bases between the two ends. The germline gives CDR1 SGHKS, CDR2 YYEKEE (reference sequence). This CDR3 has 14 residues.

This clonotype appeared a few times. J is TRBJ2-7 and V is TRBV20-1; maybe TRBD2 (5 bases). The CDR3 length is 14 residues. Trimming cost V 2 bases and J 0 bases, with 11 bases left between them. Germline CDR1 is DFQATT and CDR2 is SNEGSKA (reference sequence). The CDR3 bases are TGCAGTGCTAGATTGCGCGGACTCTCCTACGAGCAGTACTTC. Residues: CSARLRGLSYEQYF.

This clonotype was seen only once. The junction does not match germline at one end; this may be a read error. J is TRBJ2-3 and V is TRBV27; D is undetermined. Germline CDR1 reads MNHEY; CDR2 reads SMNVEV (reference sequence). This CDR3 comprises 12 residues. The CDR3 region is CASSLGTDTQCF. The CDR3 DNA is TGTGCCAGCAGTTTAGGCACAGATACGCAGTGTTTT.

This clonotype has a handful of counts. The chain has TRBV29-1 and TRBJ2-3, with unresolved D. V lost 4 bases and J 2 bases, leaving 19 bases between the germline ends. Looked up from germline, CDR1 is SQVTM and CDR2 is ANQGSEA. There are 16 residues in the CDR3. The CDR3 is CSVVVYPDQYTDTQYF. Written as DNA, the CDR3 is TGCAGCGTTGTTGTTTACCCGGATCAGTACACAGATACGCAGTATTTT.

This clonotype was seen only a few times. V and J are TRBV6-5 and TRBJ2-3; D is uncertain. The CDR3 contains 13 residues. Trimming took 8 bases from V and 2 from J, leaving 11 bases between them. Germline V gives CDR1 MNHEY, CDR2 SVGAGI. CDR3 in amino acids: CASRDTHTDTQYF. In nucleotides, the CDR3 is TGTGCCAGCCGTGATACCCACACAGATACGCAGTATTTT.

This clonotype is a singleton in its sample. V usage is TRBV20-1 and J usage is TRBJ2-2; D is undetermined. V dropped 3 bases and J dropped 0 bases, with 8 bases sitting between them. CDR1 and CDR2 from the germline V gene are DFQATT and SNEGSKA (reference sequence). CDR3 length: 14 amino acids. The CDR3 spells CSASRATNTGELFF. Here the CDR3 DNA reads TGCAGTGCTAGTAGGGCTACGAACACCGGGGAGCTGTTTTTT.

This sequence joins TRBV3-1 and TRBJ2-6, with 9 bases fitting TRBD1. With V trimmed by 4 bases and J by 0 bases, 7 bases remained unmatched. This CDR3 is 18 amino acids long. CDR1 is LGHDT and CDR2 is YNNKEL in the germline V gene (reference sequence). The CDR3 DNA reads TGTGCCAGCAGCCCCGGACAGGGGACCTACTCTGGGGCCAACGTCCTGACTTTC. Translated, it gives CASSPGQGTYSGANVLTF.

The V call is TRBV20-1, the J call TRBJ2-3, with 10 bases matching TRBD2. Germline loops: CDR1 DFQATT, CDR2 SNEGSKA (reference sequence). The ends lost 4 bases at V and 1 base at J; junction bases unmatched: 8. The CDR3 has 16 amino acids. DNA for the CDR3: TGCAGTGCTACCGTGTCCGGGACTAGCGGCACAGATACGCAGTATTTT. Translating it yields CSATVSGTSGTDTQYF.

The chain carries TRBV12-3 or TRBV12-4 and TRBJ2-2, with D perhaps assigned TRBD1 or TRBD2 (5 bases each). This CDR3 is 15 amino acids long. The V gene lost 5 bases and the J gene lost 1 base, with 11 bases spanning the gap. The chain's CDR3 is CASSRDQLNTGELFF. Written as DNA, the CDR3 is TGTGCCAGCAGTCGGGACCAGCTGAACACCGGGGAGCTGTTTTTT.

This sequence joins TRBV20-1 and TRBJ1-1, with TRBD1 identical over 7 bases. Trimming removed 3 bases from V and 0 bases from J; junction bases left unmatched: 7. The CDR3 runs 15 residues. The germline gives CDR1 DFQATT, CDR2 SNEGSKA (reference sequence). CDR3 sequence reads: CSARGDSSMNTEAFF. The CDR3, as DNA: TGCAGTGCTAGGGGGGACAGTAGCATGAACACTGAAGCTTTCTTT.

The genes are TRBV5-1 and TRBJ1-2; D not resolved. The CDR3 runs to 14 residues. Trimming removed 1 base from V and 4 bases from J, with 11 bases in between. CDR1 is SGHRS, CDR2 YFSETQ, per germline. CDR3 amino acids: CASSLSGSLYGYTF. CDR3 in DNA: TGCGCCAGCAGCTTGTCTGGTTCCCTCTATGGCTACACCTTC.

This clonotype occurred a few times. At one end, the junction sequence differs from germline, possibly due to a read error. This chain uses TRBV6-5 with TRBJ2-7, with a weak D call TRBD2 (7 bases). CDR1 is MNHEY and CDR2 is SVGAGI in the germline V gene. CDR3 length: 13 residues. In DNA, the CDR3 is TGTGCCAGCAGTTCAACAGGGACCCCGGGACTACACTTC. Encoded protein: CASSSTGTPGLHF.

This chain joins TRBV5-1 and TRBJ2-2, with 7 bases lining up with TRBD2. Germline V CDR1 and CDR2: SGHRS, YFSETQ. The trim removed 2 bases at V and 1 base at J, leaving 5 bases unmatched. This CDR3 is built from 16 residues. DNA of the CDR3: TGCGCCAGCAGCTTCTCCGGGACTATGAACACCGGGGAGCTGTTTTTT. The encoded protein is CASSFSGTMNTGELFF.

The rearrangement joins TRBV20-1 to TRBJ2-7, with 7 bases matching TRBD1. The junction had 6 bases not matched to a gene; V was cut back by 5 bases and J by 2 bases. The CDR3 runs 13 residues. Germline-derived CDR1 and CDR2 are DFQATT and SNEGSKA (reference sequence). The CDR3 sequence: CSAEYRGTYEQYF. CDR3 DNA sequence: TGCAGTGCTGAATACAGGGGAACCTACGAGCAGTACTTC.

This clonotype occurred a few times. CDR3 sequence reads: CASSQFSGRGAFF. CDR3 bases: TGTGCCAGCAGCCAATTCTCCGGACGTGGTGCTTTCTTT. The rearrangement joins TRBV14 to TRBJ1-1, with D unclear. V was clipped by 2 bases and J by 11 bases, with 15 bases between them. Germline loops: CDR1 SGHDN, CDR2 FVKESK. The CDR3 covers 13 residues.

This chain uses TRBV7-2 with TRBJ2-5; 15 nucleotides align to TRBD2. Looked up from germline, CDR1 is SGHTA and CDR2 is FQGNSA. The length of the CDR3 is 17 residues. The V segment lost 1 base and the J segment 2 bases; nucleotides outside the gene matches: 2. The CDR3 DNA reads TGTGCCAGCAGCTTAGGAGGACTAGCGGGAGGGCAAGAGACCCAGTACTTC. This gives the protein CASSLGGLAGGQETQYF.

The rearrangement links TRBV7-8 to TRBJ2-7; tentatively, D is TRBD2 (6 bases). V shed 2 bases and J shed 5 bases, with 10 bases lying between them. The CDR3 runs 13 residues. Germline CDR1 and CDR2: SGHVS and FQNEAQ. The CDR3 bases are TGTGCCAGCAGCTTACAGACTAGGAACGAGCAGTACTTC. This sequence encodes CASSLQTRNEQYF.

This chain links TRBV20-1 with TRBJ2-5; D gene unclear. This CDR3 has 11 residues. Germline loops: CDR1 DFQATT, CDR2 SNEGSKA (reference sequence). V was trimmed by 2 bases and J by 4 bases, leaving 5 bases between them. The CDR3 nucleotides are TGCAGTGCTAGAATGGGAGAGACCCAGTACTTC. It specifies CSARMGETQYF.

This clonotype was seen a handful of times. Compared with germline, one end of the junction differs, possibly owing to a read error. The chain carries TRBV28 and TRBJ1-6, with 11 bases fitting TRBD1. Looked up from germline, CDR1 is MDHEN and CDR2 is SYDVKM. The CDR3 is 15 amino acids. This CDR3 is CASSPGQGAVSPLNF. As DNA, the CDR3 is TGTGCCAGCAGTCCAGGACAGGGGGCCGTTTCACCCCTCAACTTT.

This clonotype was found a few times. The rearrangement links TRBV29-1 to TRBJ1-1; D is possibly TRBD1 (6 bases). The V and J ends lost 7 bases and 5 bases respectively, with 20 bases between them. This CDR3 contains 14 residues. Germline CDR1 is SQVTM and CDR2 is ANQGSEA. The CDR3 DNA reads as TGCAGCGCCCACCAGACAGGCCTTAAGACTGAAGCTTTCTTT. Translated: CSAHQTGLKTEAFF.

This clonotype has at least ten counts. The CDR3 bases are TGTGCCAGCGGCTACCCCGAGGACAGGATAAGCGAAAAACTGTTTTTT. Protein: CASGYPEDRISEKLFF. The chain is built from TRBV12-3 or TRBV12-4 and TRBJ1-4, with 7 bases lining up with TRBD1. The CDR3 extends over 16 amino acids. Trimming took 8 bases from V and 8 from J; bases not matched to a gene: 17.